Sequencing of this T cell receptor (beta chain) was carried out in a study of regulatory T cells in long-lasting Graves disease (dated by TCRdb to the early 2020s). In terms of the full investigation: Patients with newly diagnosed Graves' disease had been on antithyroid drugs for under 3 months. Persistent Graves' disease patients were compared with newly diagnosed Graves' disease patients by peripheral blood TCR sequencing and RNA sequencing. The study was registered as a clinical trial and conducted in China. TCR sequencing covered about 13 persistent and roughly 20 newly diagnosed Graves' disease patients, around 35 samples in total.

Broad study findings and their caveats: Sequencing and analysis were limited to the TCR beta chain. Persistent Graves' disease patients showed lower TCR Shannon entropy and fewer highly expanded clones than newly diagnosed patients, suggesting clonal expansion. Peripheral blood alone was examined, since thyroid tissue, which constituted the primary lesion, could not be accessed. Preferential use of TRBV28, TRBJ1-2 and TRBJ2-5 was observed in persistent disease, whereas TRBV20-1 and TRBJ2-1 were favored in newly diagnosed disease. Persistent patients shared more public clonotypes among themselves (2,741) than newly diagnosed patients did (roughly 920). The authors noted that the small sample size was a limitation that may lower accuracy.

Libraries were made using multiplex PCR. The sequencer was an Illumina HiSeq 4000. iRepertoire HTBI primers and Arm-PCR amplification of CDR3 regions were used to construct TCR beta libraries. Gel purification was performed on PCR products prior to sequencing. On the study's bioinformatics: Gene usage analysis of CDR3 amino acid clonotypes relied on the 60 or so TRBV and about 15 TRBJ segments identified across samples. COPE and FqMerger were used to merge the filtered high-quality paired reads into contigs. Contigs were aligned with BLAST to IMGT TRBV, TRBD and TRBJ reference genes, and CDR3 was defined per IMGT. Highly expanded clones were defined as clonotypes with a frequency above 0.1%. Shannon entropy served as the measure of repertoire diversity, while the Gini coefficient captured V-J evenness. Public clonotypes were defined as clonotypes shared by more than one individual. The public sequencing data were trimmed at Q25 with fastp and processed into clonotypes with MiXCR by TCRdb, which kept only in-frame beta chains. All rows with the same CDR3 protein become a single entry with the most common DNA and genes. For this entry, the V and J calls and clone size follow TCRdb and not the study's own pipeline. Recorded for this sample are a few hundred thousand distinct CDR3 sequences; 11% to 15% of them occurred a single time. Roughly 18% of the sample is held by the ten biggest clonotypes.

The CDR3 has 18 amino acids, counting the end cysteine and phenylalanine. Only the CDR3 part of the read is kept: 54 bases, read in frame from the first base. From a lookup of the germline V gene, CDR1 and CDR2 are SGDLS and YYNGEE. Germline trimming: 4 bases from V, 3 bases from J; junction bases outside gene matches: 7. This clonotype was observed a handful of times. Its antigen specificity is not known. Per-base qualities were not stored, and no clone one base away is much larger. The intended sense of this specimen's time point label: newly diagnosed GD, antithyroid drugs for less than 3 months. For both TCR sequencing and RNA sequencing, RNA was extracted from PBMCs using TRIzol. The diagnosis of Graves' disease was made according to American Thyroid Association guidelines. Recruitment of patients was carried out at an endocrinology department in Xi'an, China. From each patient, 7.5 to 9.5 milliliters of peripheral blood was collected into an EDTA anticoagulant tube. Ficoll Paque Plus density gradient separation was used to isolate PBMCs, and no further T cell sorting was done. An Agilent 2100 Bioanalyzer and agarose gel were used to assess RNA quality, and a NanoDrop 2000 was used to measure RNA concentration.

The data were also submitted as part of a second study, on T cells in Graves' hyperthyroidism and ophthalmopathy. As the second publication notes: Stable Graves' hyperthyroidism was defined as the absence of progression to ophthalmopathy over 18 months of follow-up. The hyperthyroidism patients were between 18 and 65 years old and newly diagnosed, with a disease duration of less than 2 months. Patients with uncontrolled infections, other autoimmune diseases, pregnancy or lactation were excluded. Clinical symptoms, serum thyroxine and TRAb, thyroid ultrasound, and orbital computed tomography formed the basis for the diagnoses. A first-round RT-PCR of the TCR CDR3 used the HTBI primer set with the Qiagen OneStep RT-PCR kit. Most expanded thyroid clonotypes (frequency above 0.001) were also found in blood, which suggests that blood repertoires may mirror thyroid immune responses. Ophthalmopathy was separated from stable hyperthyroidism by a 13 V-J signature model, with approximately 90% sensitivity and 81% to 83% specificity obtained in cross-validation and 80%/75% obtained in testing. In validation, the model predicted progression to ophthalmopathy with 55% to 71% sensitivity and around 72% specificity, a median of 6.5 months before onset. To identify distinguishing TCR V-J signatures, a discovery cohort of 95 to 100 patients was used, comprising 40 to 45 with Graves' ophthalmopathy and approximately 58 with stable Graves' hyperthyroidism. Prospective prediction of ophthalmopathy was tested in an independent validation cohort consisting of roughly 19 hyperthyroidism patients and around 16 patients who later progressed to ophthalmopathy. The roughly 100 discovery patients were divided at random into training and test sets in a 7:3 ratio. In addition, the study compared T-cell repertoires in thyroid tissue and in blood from about 6 Graves' hyperthyroidism patients. After blood sampling, hyperthyroidism patients were treated with methimazole at a starting dose of 30 mg daily, and ophthalmopathy patients were treated with high-dose intravenous methylprednisolone. Libraries were constructed in a second round of multiplex PCR, after which size selection and purification were carried out. The libraries were sequenced on an Illumina HiSeq2000 using paired-end 100 bp reads. SOAPnuke was used to process the raw data, removing reads that contained adapters or uncalled bases, had a mean Phred below 15, or lacked an exact match to the constant primer or identifier. High-quality paired reads were merged using COPE v1.2.5, and each unique nucleotide sequence was defined as a clonotype. Clonotypes were aligned to IMGT TRBV, TRBD and TRBJ reference segments using MiTCR v1.1. The analysis was restricted to V-J combinations with a frequency above 0.0001, which together covered 99% to 99.2% of the repertoires. A TCS score was defined as the ratio of F50 (clonal expansion) to E x V (chaos), with BLOSUM62-based TCRdist applied between CDR3 peptides within each V-J. Welch's t-statistics and random forest reduced 450 to 600 V-J features to 10 to 15, which were used in a naive Bayes classifier (R e1071). Sample size was not statistically predetermined, and investigators were not blinded to group allocation. The paper describes TCR Vbeta CDR3 sequencing of some 130 peripheral blood samples, made up of around 41 ophthalmopathy patients, 70 to 80 hyperthyroidism patients and 17 progressor patients.

Sequencing used peripheral blood mononuclear cells (PBMCs), obtained at new diagnosis, from a patient treated with antithyroid drugs. This TCR was sampled from a woman between 45 and 65 years old with Graves disease. Donor details come from another sample of the same person, matched by shared clones. Rearrangement joined TRBV9 to TRBJ2-2; the central 15 bases match TRBD2. The CDR3 sequence is CASSFGLAGGPDTGELFF. The DNA sequence is as follows: TGTGCCAGCAGCTTTGGACTAGCGGGAGGGCCGGACACCGGGGAGCTGTTTTTT.